This passage covers 15 T cell receptor beta chains from one sample sequenced in a study of CD8+ T cells in alopecia areata. It was cDNA, reverse transcribed from extracted RNA, that served as the sequencing template. Clones were sequenced by immunoSEQ multiplex PCR, and TCRdb holds only the in-frame ones, with some missing. Among roughly 14,000 clones listed, approximately 58% were seen once. Across a handful of patients, CD4+ cells underwent sorting into CD25+CD127- cells. Sequencing was done on a sample of CD4+ Tregs sorted from blood. These receptors were collected from a human donor with alopecia areata.

The chain is built from TRBV18 and TRBJ2-7; 7 bases map to TRBD1. J was trimmed by 2 bases and V by 6 bases; bases with no gene match: 10. In germline, CDR1 is KGHSH, CDR2 LQKENI. The CDR3 sequence is 15 residues long. The CDR3: CASSLKSGTAYEQYF. CDR3 nucleotide sequence: TGTGCCAGCTCTCTAAAGTCTGGGACAGCCTACGAGCAGTACTTC.

This chain joins TRBV9 and TRBJ2-7; 12 nucleotides match TRBD1. CDR3 length equals 18 residues. The germline gives CDR1 SGDLS, CDR2 YYNGEE. V lost 3 bases, J lost 7 bases, and 17 bases stayed unmatched. The CDR3 is CASSARSNRDRGRGEQYF. DNA of the CDR3: TGTGCCAGCAGCGCCAGATCCAACCGGGACAGGGGGCGTGGTGAGCAGTACTTC.

This chain joins TRBV2 and TRBJ2-7; 7 positions match TRBD2. CDR3 length: 16 amino acids. V shed 3 bases, J shed 4 bases, and the junction held 12 bases outside the gene matches. Per the germline V gene, CDR1 is SNHLY and CDR2 is FYNNEI. For the CDR3, the DNA is TGTGCCAGCAGTGAGGTAGCGGCGGGAGTAAGGTACGAGCAGTACTTC. This translates into CASSEVAAGVRYEQYF.

In its sample, this clone was seen a few times. The V and J genes are TRBV5-1 and TRBJ2-2; 7 nucleotides line up with TRBD1. CDR1 and CDR2 from the germline V gene are SGHRS and YFSETQ. The CDR3 covers 16 residues. Trimming cost V 2 bases and J 5 bases; bases outside gene matches: 9. DNA of the CDR3: TGCGCCAGCAGCTTACGCGCAGGGGGAAGGACCGGGGAGCTGTTTTTT. Protein: CASSLRAGGRTGELFF.

This clone was picked up a small number of times. This chain uses TRBV28 with TRBJ1-5; maybe TRBD1 (6 bases). Germline V gene lookup returns CDR1 MDHEN and CDR2 SYDVKM. V was trimmed by 6 bases and J by 4 bases, leaving 13 bases between them. The CDR3 runs to 14 residues. CDR3 loop: CASRQGGGNQPQHF. The CDR3 bases are TGTGCCAGCAGGCAGGGAGGGGGGAATCAGCCCCAGCATTTT.

This clone was seen a few times. The gene calls are TRBV27 and TRBJ1-2; perhaps TRBD1 as D (6 bases). The CDR3 is 15 amino acids. V was trimmed by 0 bases and J by 4 bases, leaving 12 bases between them. Germline V lookup: CDR1 MNHEY, CDR2 SMNVEV (reference sequence). This CDR3 is CASSLSIGGVYGYTF. CDR3 DNA: TGTGCCAGCAGTTTATCAATTGGGGGCGTCTATGGCTACACCTTC.

The V and J genes are TRBV6-5 and TRBJ2-7; a possible D gene is TRBD1 (5 bases). The CDR3 is made up of 13 amino acids. V lost 2 bases and J 5 bases, leaving 10 bases between the germline ends. Germline V gene data show CDR1 as MNHEY and CDR2 as SVGAGI. CDR3 in DNA: TGTGCCAGCAGTTACCCAGGGTTCAACGAGCAGTACTTC. Protein: CASSYPGFNEQYF.

V gene TRBV2 combines with J gene TRBJ1-3, with a weak D call TRBD1 (5 bases). This CDR3 has 16 residues. V was shortened by 4 bases and J by 4 bases, with 17 bases between the two germline ends. The germline V gene has CDR1 SNHLY and CDR2 FYNNEI. CDR3 bases: TGTGCCAGCAGTGCAGACAGCCCAAAACTCGGAAACACCATATATTTT. This gives the protein CASSADSPKLGNTIYF.

V gene TRBV5-4 combines with J gene TRBJ2-2; 7 bases agree with TRBD1. V trimming: 1 base; J trimming: 1 base; junction bases outside the gene matches: 7. The CDR3 is 17 amino acids. Germline CDR1 SGHNT, CDR2 YYREEE (reference sequence). This CDR3 is CASSLLRDSRNTGELFF. The CDR3 nucleotides are TGTGCCAGCAGCTTGCTCCGGGACAGTAGGAACACCGGGGAGCTGTTTTTT.

The chain links TRBV4-1 to TRBJ1-1; 10 nucleotides line up with TRBD1. CDR3 length: 17 amino acids. Germline CDR1 and CDR2: MGHRA and YSYEKL. Trimming at V came to 1 base and at J to 11 bases, leaving 16 bases not matched to a gene. CDR3: CASSQVYRGGTGVRAFF. The CDR3 DNA follows: TGCGCCAGCAGCCAAGTCTATCGGGGTGGGACAGGGGTAAGGGCTTTCTTT.

This rearrangement joins TRBV30 to TRBJ2-6; D gene ambiguous. CDR3 length equals 11 residues. The V gene's germline CDR1 is GTSNPN and CDR2 SVGIG (reference sequence). Trimming shortened V by 7 bases and J by 0 bases, and 1 base separated the two germline ends. CDR3 in DNA: TGTGCCTACTCTGGGGCCAACGTCCTGACTTTC. It codes for CAYSGANVLTF.

This CDR3 is CASRLNGGTGELFF. The CDR3, as DNA: TGTGCCAGCAGGCTGAACGGCGGGACCGGGGAGCTGTTTTTT. The chain couples TRBV6-6 to TRBJ2-2; tentative D call: TRBD2 (5 bases). The V gene lost 6 bases and the J gene lost 5 bases, with 13 bases spanning the gap. The CDR3 is 14 residues long. The germline V gene encodes CDR1 MNHNY and CDR2 SVGAGI (reference sequence).

The chain employs TRBV6-1 and TRBJ1-1; D gene uncertain. The V gene lost 4 bases and the J gene lost 0 bases, with 12 bases spanning the gap. The CDR3 is 15 residues long. The germline V gene encodes CDR1 MNHNS and CDR2 SASEGT. CDR3 coding DNA: TGTGCCAGCAGTGGGTCCTCGACCATGAACACTGAAGCTTTCTTT. Translating gives CASSGSSTMNTEAFF.

The chain couples TRBV28 to TRBJ2-5; D possibly corresponds to TRBD2 (5 bases). The J call may be mistaken, given a closer DNA end match to TRBJ2-7. This CDR3 has 12 amino acids. Germline V CDR1 and CDR2: MDHEN, SYDVKM. The CDR3 DNA reads TGTGCCAGCAGTTTAATCCGGGGCGAGCAGTACTTC. This sequence encodes CASSLIRGEQYF.

The chain uses TRBV4-1 and TRBJ1-3; 7 nucleotides match TRBD1. With V trimmed by 5 bases and J by 4 bases, 14 bases remained unmatched. CDR1 is MGHRA, CDR2 YSYEKL, per germline. The CDR3 runs 17 residues. CDR3 nucleotide sequence: TGCGCCAGCAGCGAAGGCCCACAGGGGTTGGGCGGAAACACCATATATTTT. Amino acid sequence: CASSEGPQGLGGNTIYF.